The 22 T cell receptor beta chains in this list originate from one sample, sequenced in a study of blood T cell repertoires in COVID-19. Some clones are missing from TCRdb's copy, which holds only in-frame ones; the method was immunoSEQ multiplex PCR. The sample records a few hundred thousand clones, approximately 90% being singletons. Material: PBMCs or T cells enriched from blood (not recorded which). The source is a woman between 55 and 75 years old in a cohort exposed to, infected with or recovered from COVID-19 (not recorded which).

The CDR3 loop is CASSPRRDIIYEQYF. Written as DNA, the CDR3 is TGTGCCAGCAGCCCGCGCCGGGACATCATTTACGAGCAGTACTTC. The genes are TRBV11-2 and TRBJ2-7, with a weak D call TRBD1 (6 bases). The CDR3 runs to 15 residues. V gave up 5 bases and J gave up 4 bases, with 18 bases separating them. Per the germline V gene, CDR1 is SGHAT and CDR2 is FQNNGV.

The chain recombines TRBV28 with TRBJ2-1; D is unclear. This CDR3 has 12 residues. Trimming removed 6 bases at V and 6 bases at J, with 9 bases between. Germline V gives CDR1 MDHEN, CDR2 SYDVKM. CDR3 sequence: CASSPVFNEQFF. CDR3 bases: TGTGCCAGCAGCCCGGTCTTCAATGAGCAGTTCTTC.

The chain couples TRBV21-1 to TRBJ1-1; the table gives TRBD1 as D, unverified against the DNA. TRBV21-1 is labeled a pseudogene. The CDR3 runs 18 residues. This chain's CDR3 is CASSPRQGAHWMNTEAFF. CDR3 DNA: TGTGCCAGCAGCCCGCGACAGGGGGCGCATTGGATGAACACTGAAGCTTTCTTT.

This chain uses TRBV21-1 with TRBJ2-1; the table calls TRBD1, which could not be checked here. TRBV21-1 is deemed a pseudogene. The CDR3 has 16 residues. The CDR3 DNA reads as TGTGCCAGCAGCAAATCCCGGGACATAGCCTACAATGAGCAGTTCTTC. Its protein product is CASSKSRDIAYNEQFF.

This clone occurred a few times. This rearrangement joins TRBV10-3 to TRBJ2-7; D is possibly TRBD1 (5 bases). The CDR3 has 12 residues. Germline V CDR1 and CDR2: ENHRY, SYGVKD. V was trimmed by 5 bases and J by 4 bases, leaving 9 bases between them. The CDR3 protein is CAISKDSYEQYF. CDR3 bases: TGTGCCATCAGTAAAGACAGTTACGAGCAGTACTTC.

The J gene is TRBJ1-5, the V gene TRBV2; D uncertain. The germline V and J ends were trimmed by 7 bases and 4 bases, with 11 bases remaining between them. In germline, CDR1 is SNHLY, CDR2 FYNNEI. The CDR3 consists of 13 residues. CDR3 sequence reads: CASKGRENQPQHF. CDR3 nucleotides: TGTGCCAGCAAGGGCCGGGAAAATCAGCCCCAGCATTTT.

J is TRBJ2-1 and V is TRBV6-5; TRBD2 aligns across 13 bases. This CDR3 is built from 15 residues. Germline V gene sequence: CDR1 MNHEY, CDR2 SVGAGI. The V and J ends lost 6 bases and 6 bases, in that order; junction bases with no gene match: 5. CDR3 amino acids: CASRSGTSGTNEQFF. In nucleotides, the CDR3 is TGTGCCAGCAGATCCGGGACTAGCGGGACCAATGAGCAGTTCTTC.

This clone was recorded once. The rearrangement joins TRBV5-6 to TRBJ2-1; the match to TRBD2 covers 10 bases. Germline V gene data show CDR1 as SGHDT and CDR2 as YYEEEE. The CDR3 is 14 residues long. After removal of 3 bases from V and 4 bases from J, the junction contained 1 base not matched to a gene. The chain's CDR3 is CASSSSGSYNEQFF. The CDR3, as DNA: TGTGCCAGCAGCTCTAGCGGGAGTTACAATGAGCAGTTCTTC. Combining the CDR3 with reference TRBV5-6 and TRBJ2-1 gives the whole variable domain DAGVTQSPTHLIKTRGQQVTLRCSPKSGHDTVSWYQQALGQGPQFIFQYYEEEERQRGNFPDRFSGHQFPNYSSELNVNALLLGDSALYLCASSSSGSYNEQFFGPGTRLTVL.

This clone was seen many times. The rearrangement joins TRBV6-2 or TRBV6-3 to TRBJ2-1; perhaps TRBD2 as D (6 bases). This CDR3 is built from 13 residues. Germline loops: CDR1 MNHEY, CDR2 SVGEGT. The V end lost 2 bases, the J end lost 10 bases, and 12 bases lay between the germline ends. The CDR3 sequence: CASSYLGLQEQFF. The CDR3 coding sequence is TGTGCCAGCAGTTACCTGGGACTGCAAGAGCAGTTCTTC.

The rearrangement links TRBV7-9 to TRBJ1-2; D gene ambiguous. Germline-derived CDR1 and CDR2 are SEHNR and FQNEAQ (reference sequence). With 1 base removed from V and 7 bases from J, the gap between germline ends came to 10 bases. The CDR3 is 13 amino acids. The CDR3 sequence: CASSLERVTGYTF. In DNA, the CDR3 is TGTGCCAGCAGCTTAGAGCGGGTGACTGGCTACACCTTC. Using reference TRBV7-9 and TRBJ1-2 for the parts outside the CDR3, the full variable domain is DTGVSQNPRHKITKRGQNVTFRCDPISEHNRLYWYRQTLGQGPEFLTYFQNEAQLEKSRLLSDRFSAERPKGSFSTLEIQRTEQGDSAMYLCASSLERVTGYTFGSGTRLTVV.

This clone appeared once. The rearrangement uses TRBV6-5 and TRBJ2-7; a weak D match, TRBD1 (5 bases). Germline V CDR1 and CDR2: MNHEY, SVGAGI. The germline V and J ends were trimmed by 4 bases and 0 bases, with 7 bases remaining between them. The CDR3 extends over 13 amino acids. CDR3 sequence reads: CASSSDNSYEQYF. The CDR3 bases are TGTGCCAGCAGTTCGGACAACTCCTACGAGCAGTACTTC.

This clone was picked up one time. This chain uses TRBV28 with TRBJ1-4; D is ambiguous. The CDR3 extends over 16 amino acids. Between the trimmed V and J ends, which lost 5 bases and 8 bases, there was a span of 21 bases. Germline CDR1 is MDHEN and CDR2 is SYDVKM. CDR3 protein: CASSPRPRKTGEKLFF. In DNA form, the CDR3 reads TGTGCCAGCAGTCCCAGACCCCGGAAGACTGGGGAAAAACTGTTTTTT.

The chain recombines TRBV7-9 with TRBJ1-2; D perhaps matches TRBD1 (6 bases). Trimming removed 10 bases at V and 8 bases at J, with 14 bases between. This CDR3 contains 11 residues. From germline, CDR1 is SEHNR and CDR2 FQNEAQ (reference sequence). The CDR3 is CATKTGRGYTF. As DNA, the CDR3 is TGTGCCACCAAAACAGGGCGAGGCTACACCTTC. The variable domain in full, with the rest retrieved from reference TRBV7-9 and TRBJ1-2, is DTGVSQNPRHKITKRGQNVTFRCDPISEHNRLYWYRQTLGQGPEFLTYFQNEAQLEKSRLLSDRFSAERPKGSFSTLEIQRTEQGDSAMYLCATKTGRGYTFGSGTRLTVV.

This rearrangement joins TRBV21-1 to TRBJ2-7; the D call of TRBD2 is as the table states it, not checked on the DNA. TRBV21-1 is a pseudogene. There are 16 residues in the CDR3. CDR3 loop: CASSKDSGRASYEQYF. CDR3 bases: TGTGCCAGCAGCAAAGACAGCGGGAGGGCCTCCTACGAGCAGTACTTC.

This chain links TRBV12-3 or TRBV12-4 with TRBJ1-1; TRBD1 might be the D (5 bases). Trimming took off 4 bases at V and 1 base at J, with 7 bases between the two ends. CDR3 length equals 13 residues. The CDR3 sequence: CASSSQGNTEAFF. CDR3 in DNA: TGTGCCAGCAGTTCCCAGGGGAACACTGAAGCTTTCTTT.

CDR3 loop: CASSLIGGSSQPQHF. The CDR3 nucleotides are TGTGCCAGCAGCTTAATTGGGGGGAGTAGTCAGCCCCAGCATTTT. The gene calls are TRBV7-2 and TRBJ1-5; D is possibly TRBD1 (5 bases). The CDR3 sequence is 15 residues long. V lost 2 bases to trimming and J lost 6 bases, with 14 bases between them. Germline V gene data show CDR1 as SGHTA and CDR2 as FQGNSA.

This chain links TRBV15 with TRBJ1-6; D unclear. Trimming removed 0 bases from V and 9 bases from J, with 6 bases in between. Germline CDR1 and CDR2: LNHNV and YYDKDF (reference sequence). The CDR3 spans 13 residues. The chain's CDR3 is CATSRDLFSPLHF. The CDR3 DNA sequence: TGTGCCACCAGCAGAGATCTTTTTTCACCCCTCCACTTT.

This clone was picked up a small number of times. The chain links TRBV28 to TRBJ1-4, with 8 bases that match TRBD1. Germline V gene sequence: CDR1 MDHEN, CDR2 SYDVKM. This CDR3 has 13 amino acids. The V and J ends lost 5 bases and 8 bases, in that order; junction bases with no gene match: 4. DNA for the CDR3: TGTGCCAGCAGTCCAGGGGGCTCAGAAAAACTGTTTTTT. Encoded protein: CASSPGGSEKLFF.

The chain employs TRBV4-2 and TRBJ1-2; 8 bases align to TRBD1. The V gene's germline CDR1 is LGHNA and CDR2 YNFKEQ. V lost 3 bases to trimming and J lost 3 bases; unmatched junction nucleotides: 15. The CDR3 extends over 18 amino acids. In nucleotides, the CDR3 is TGTGCCAGCAGCCACGAACCGGGACAGGAGAATTGGGACTATGGCTACACCTTC. Translated: CASSHEPGQENWDYGYTF.

This rearrangement joins TRBV28 to TRBJ1-1, with 7 bases fitting TRBD1. Per germline, CDR1 MDHEN and CDR2 SYDVKM. The CDR3 has 15 amino acids. V lost 0 bases, J lost 5 bases, and 6 bases stayed unmatched. This CDR3 reads CASSLWKGARTEAFF. In DNA form, the CDR3 reads TGTGCCAGCAGTTTATGGAAGGGGGCGAGGACTGAAGCTTTCTTT.

This clone was observed a handful of times. This chain joins TRBV5-1 and TRBJ2-5, with 7 bases fitting TRBD2. The CDR3 consists of 14 residues. Germline V gene lookup returns CDR1 SGHRS and CDR2 YFSETQ. V lost 7 bases to trimming and J lost 5 bases; unmatched junction nucleotides: 11. CDR3 DNA: TGCGCCAGCTCGCGGGGAGGGCCACGGGAGACCCAGTACTTC. The encoded protein is CASSRGGPRETQYF.

The chain combines TRBV5-1 with TRBJ2-3; 14 positions match TRBD2. J gave up 5 bases and V 4 bases, and 6 bases lay outside the gene matches. CDR1 and CDR2 (germline): SGHRS, YFSETQ. The CDR3 totals 16 residues. CDR3: CASSGGLAGVGDTQYF. The CDR3 DNA follows: TGCGCCAGCAGCGGGGGACTAGCGGGAGTGGGAGATACGCAGTATTTT.